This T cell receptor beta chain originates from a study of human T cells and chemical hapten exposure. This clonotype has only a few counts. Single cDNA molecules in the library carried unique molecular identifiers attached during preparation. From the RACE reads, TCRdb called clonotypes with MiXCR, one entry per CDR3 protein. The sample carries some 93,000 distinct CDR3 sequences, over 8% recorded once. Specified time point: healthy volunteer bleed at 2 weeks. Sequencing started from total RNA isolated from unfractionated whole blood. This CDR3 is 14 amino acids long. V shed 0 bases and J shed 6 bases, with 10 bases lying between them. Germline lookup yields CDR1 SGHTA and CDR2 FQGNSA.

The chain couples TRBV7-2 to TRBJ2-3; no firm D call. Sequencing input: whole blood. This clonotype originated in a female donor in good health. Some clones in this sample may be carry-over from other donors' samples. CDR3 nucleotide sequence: TGTGCCAGCAGCTTAGCTGCAGAGTGGGATACGCAGTATTTT. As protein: CASSLAAEWDTQYF.